The 20 T cell receptor beta chains presented below share a single source sample, sequenced in a study of cytomegalovirus exposure and HLA in healthy donors. With 60 Vbeta and 13 Jbeta primers, the PCR was carried out. TCRdb's table, derived via immunoSEQ multiplex PCR, lists solely in-frame clones and lacks some. The top ten clones hold 6.1% of a sample with roughly 100,000 clones, 65% to 85% of them seen once. Sequenced: PBMCs. These receptors were obtained from a man younger than 35 in good health and CMV-seronegative.

This clone came up once. The rearrangement uses TRBV7-9 and TRBJ2-7; 11 nucleotides align to TRBD2. The CDR3 has 16 amino acids. J gave up 4 bases and V 5 bases, and 10 bases lay outside the gene matches. Germline CDR1 and CDR2: SEHNR and FQNEAQ (reference sequence). The CDR3 DNA is TGTGCCAGCAGCCCCTTCAGTGTAGCGGGAGGGTACGAGCAGTACTTC. It specifies CASSPFSVAGGYEQYF.

The V gene is TRBV4-2, the J gene TRBJ2-7, with 9 bases matching TRBD2. Germline-derived CDR1 and CDR2 are LGHNA and YNFKEQ. With 2 bases clipped from V and 3 bases from J, the junction kept 14 bases outside the gene matches. CDR3 size: 18 residues. CDR3 residues: CASSQYVRGAGGHYEQYF. The CDR3 DNA is TGTGCCAGCAGCCAATATGTCCGGGGGGCGGGAGGGCACTACGAGCAGTACTTC.

This chain uses TRBV5-4 with TRBJ2-1; weak D call: TRBD1 (6 bases). The germline V gene encodes CDR1 SGHNT and CDR2 YYREEE (reference sequence). The CDR3 loop spans 15 amino acids. V was shortened by 4 bases and J by 1 base, with 12 bases between the two germline ends. The CDR3 DNA reads as TGTGCCAGCAGCCCACAGGGTGGGTCCTACAATGAGCAGTTCTTC. It yields the protein CASSPQGGSYNEQFF.

The table lists this clone with a few counts. The rearrangement joins TRBV28 to TRBJ1-6, with 9 bases that match TRBD1. V was pared by 5 bases and J by 8 bases, with 4 bases of the junction left unmatched. The length of the CDR3 is 14 residues. Germline V gives CDR1 MDHEN, CDR2 SYDVKM. CDR3 sequence reads: CASSTGGGYSPLHF. The CDR3 nucleotides are TGTGCCAGCAGTACAGGGGGCGGTTATTCACCCCTCCACTTT.

This chain links TRBV7-8 with TRBJ1-2, with D possibly being TRBD1 (5 bases). V was cut by 6 bases and J by 7 bases, with 15 bases left in between. CDR3 length: 13 residues. Germline CDR1 is SGHVS and CDR2 is FQNEAQ. The CDR3: CASSEVGGGGYTF. CDR3 sequence (DNA): TGTGCCAGCAGTGAAGTGGGGGGAGGTGGCTACACCTTC.

This chain links TRBV2 with TRBJ1-2, with 10 bases lining up with TRBD1. V lost 0 bases to trimming and J lost 8 bases; unmatched junction nucleotides: 3. The germline CDR1 and CDR2 sequences are SNHLY and FYNNEI. The CDR3 length is 14 residues. CDR3 in amino acids: CASSEADRGHGYTF. Here the CDR3 DNA reads TGTGCCAGCAGTGAAGCTGACAGGGGGCACGGCTACACCTTC. The full variable domain, with the rest looked up from reference TRBV2 and TRBJ1-2, is EPEVTQTPSHQVTQMGQEVILRCVPISNHLYFYWYRQILGQKVEFLVSFYNNEISEKSEIFDDQFSVERPDGSNFTLKIRSTKLEDSAMYFCASSEADRGHGYTFGSGTRLTVV.

The chain carries TRBV18 and TRBJ2-1; D might be TRBD1 (5 bases). Germline CDR1 KGHSH, CDR2 LQKENI. Trimming took off 6 bases at V and 7 bases at J, with 13 bases between the two ends. The CDR3 is 13 residues long. DNA for the CDR3: TGTGCCAGCTCTTCTGGGGCAGCTAATGAGCAGTTCTTC. Translated: CASSSGAANEQFF.

V gene TRBV28 combines with J gene TRBJ1-2; 7 nucleotides line up with TRBD1. CDR1 and CDR2 (germline): MDHEN, SYDVKM. CDR3 length: 13 amino acids. The junction had 5 bases not matched to a gene; V was cut back by 2 bases and J by 8 bases. CDR3 protein: CASSLQGEVGYTF. In DNA form, the CDR3 reads TGTGCCAGCAGTTTACAGGGGGAAGTGGGCTACACCTTC.

CDR3 loop: CASGLTDTQYF. CDR3 in DNA: TGTGCTAGTGGATTAACAGATACGCAGTATTTT. The rearrangement uses TRBV12-5 and TRBJ2-3; D ambiguous. Germline assignment: CDR1 LGHNT and CDR2 FRNRAP. Trimming left V 6 bases short and J 3 bases short, with 4 bases between. The CDR3 runs to 11 residues.

V usage is TRBV5-1 and J usage is TRBJ2-7, with D maybe TRBD1 (5 bases). V was shortened by 5 bases and J by 0 bases, with 15 bases between the two germline ends. Germline V CDR1 and CDR2: SGHRS, YFSETQ. The CDR3 is 15 amino acids. CDR3 nucleotides: TGCGCCAGCAGACAGAGTACAGGTAACTCCTACGAGCAGTACTTC. Protein sequence: CASRQSTGNSYEQYF. The whole variable domain, filled in from reference TRBV5-1 and TRBJ2-7, reads KAGVTQTPRYLIKTRGQQVTLSCSPISGHRSVSWYQQTPGQGLQFLFEYFSETQRNKGNFPGRFSGRQFSNSRSEMNVSTLELGDSALYLCASRQSTGNSYEQYFGPGTRLTVT.

This clone has more than one count but fewer than ten. The V call is TRBV5-1, the J call TRBJ2-2; D is possibly TRBD2 (5 bases). CDR3 length: 13 amino acids. Deletions cut 6 bases from V and 1 base from J, with 7 bases between. Looked up from germline, CDR1 is SGHRS and CDR2 is YFSETQ. Here the CDR3 reads CASTGVNTGELFF. For the CDR3, the DNA is TGCGCCAGCACCGGGGTGAACACCGGGGAGCTGTTTTTT.

J is TRBJ2-2 and V is TRBV6-6; D ambiguous. With 4 bases removed from V and 8 bases from J, the gap between germline ends came to 14 bases. The CDR3 spans 14 residues. CDR1 is MNHNY and CDR2 is SVGAGI in the germline V gene (reference sequence). The CDR3 DNA follows: TGTGCCAGCAGTTTCTCGGCCTCTCCAGGGGAGCTGTTTTTT. Translated, it gives CASSFSASPGELFF.

J is TRBJ2-3 and V is TRBV2; TRBD2 is a possible D gene (6 bases). V was pared by 6 bases and J by 0 bases, with 13 bases between. The CDR3 totals 15 residues. Germline V CDR1 and CDR2: SNHLY, FYNNEI. DNA of the CDR3: TGTGCCAGCAGCCGAAGACTAGTGAGCACAGATACGCAGTATTTT. Its translation: CASSRRLVSTDTQYF.

The J gene is TRBJ2-7, the V gene TRBV6-6, with TRBD1 matching over 11 bases. The CDR3 length is 15 residues. V was clipped by 0 bases and J by 6 bases; unmatched bases: 4. Germline V gene lookup returns CDR1 MNHNY and CDR2 SVGAGI (reference sequence). Written as DNA, the CDR3 is TGTGCCAGCAGTTACTCCGGGACAGGGGGTGGCGAGCAGTACTTC. It is translated as CASSYSGTGGGEQYF.

This clone was counted a few times. This chain uses TRBV9 with TRBJ2-7, with TRBD1 identical over 7 bases. Germline assignment: CDR1 SGDLS and CDR2 YYNGEE. CDR3 length equals 17 residues. With 2 bases clipped from V and 4 bases from J, the junction kept 15 bases outside the gene matches. CDR3 region: CASSVTWDSRGRYEQYF. As DNA, the CDR3 is TGTGCCAGCAGCGTGACCTGGGACAGTAGAGGTCGATACGAGCAGTACTTC.

The CDR3 DNA reads as TGTGCCAGCAGCTTGTATCAGGGTCGTTCACCCCTCCACTTT. It codes for CASSLYQGRSPLHF. The V gene is TRBV5-4, the J gene TRBJ1-6, with a weak D call TRBD1 (5 bases). The CDR3 contains 14 residues. The V gene's germline CDR1 is SGHNT and CDR2 YYREEE (reference sequence). V lost 1 base and J 9 bases, leaving 11 bases between the germline ends.

The chain carries TRBV27 and TRBJ2-1, with 8 bases lining up with TRBD1. Losses at the gene ends were 5 bases for V and 4 bases for J; bases not matched to a gene: 7. The length of the CDR3 is 15 residues. Germline V gene sequence: CDR1 MNHEY, CDR2 SMNVEV (reference sequence). CDR3 DNA sequence: TGTGCCAGCAGTGTGGGACAGGCCATTTACAATGAGCAGTTCTTC. This encodes CASSVGQAIYNEQFF.

The chain carries TRBV27 and TRBJ2-7; 10 bases align to TRBD2. Trimming removed 3 bases from V and 6 bases from J; junction bases left unmatched: 5. Germline CDR1 and CDR2: MNHEY and SMNVEV (reference sequence). The CDR3 length is 14 residues. In DNA form, the CDR3 reads TGTGCCAGCAGTTTTTCCCTAGCGGGAGTCGAGCAGTACTTC. Protein: CASSFSLAGVEQYF.

The table lists this clone with a count of one. The chain combines TRBV11-2 with TRBJ2-2; 9 nucleotides line up with TRBD2. The CDR3 is made up of 16 amino acids. Germline assignment: CDR1 SGHAT and CDR2 FQNNGV. The V gene end was trimmed by 1 base and the J gene end by 2 bases; junction bases not matched to a gene: 2. The CDR3 region is CASSLGGTSNTGELFF. The CDR3 DNA reads as TGTGCCAGCAGCTTAGGGGGGACTAGCAACACCGGGGAGCTGTTTTTT. Drawing the rest from reference TRBV11-2 and TRBJ2-2, the complete variable domain is EAGVAQSPRYKIIEKRQSVAFWCNPISGHATLYWYQQILGQGPKLLIQFQNNGVVDDSQLPKDRFSAERLKGVDSTLKIQPAKLEDSAVYLCASSLGGTSNTGELFFGEGSRLTVL.

This CDR3 is CASSPAAVNSYNEQFF. The CDR3, as DNA: TGTGCCAGCTCACCGGCAGCGGTTAACTCCTACAATGAGCAGTTCTTC. This rearrangement joins TRBV18 to TRBJ2-1; D is possibly TRBD2 (5 bases). Per the germline V gene, CDR1 is KGHSH and CDR2 is LQKENI. The V and J ends lost 3 bases and 0 bases respectively, with 12 bases between them. The CDR3 length is 16 residues. Using reference TRBV18 and TRBJ2-1 for the parts outside the CDR3, the full variable domain is NAGVMQNPRHLVRRRGQEARLRCSPMKGHSHVYWYRQLPEEGLKFMVYLQKENIIDESGMPKERFSAEFPKEGPSILRIQQVVRGDSAAYFCASSPAAVNSYNEQFFGPGTRLTVL.